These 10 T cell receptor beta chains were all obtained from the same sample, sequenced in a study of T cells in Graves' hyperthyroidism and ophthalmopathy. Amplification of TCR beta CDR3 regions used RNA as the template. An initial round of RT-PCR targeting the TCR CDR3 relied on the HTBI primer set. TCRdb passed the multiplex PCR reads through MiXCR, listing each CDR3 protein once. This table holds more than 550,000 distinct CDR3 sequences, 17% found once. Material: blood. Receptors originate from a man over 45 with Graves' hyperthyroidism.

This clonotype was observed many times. CDR3 protein: CASSPGTALYEQYF. The CDR3 coding sequence is TGTGCCAGCAGTCCCGGGACAGCCCTCTACGAGCAGTACTTC. This chain connects TRBV28 to TRBJ2-7; TRBD1 agrees at 7 bases. The V gene's germline CDR1 is MDHEN and CDR2 SYDVKM. The V segment lost 5 bases and the J segment 3 bases; nucleotides outside the gene matches: 7. This CDR3 has 14 residues.

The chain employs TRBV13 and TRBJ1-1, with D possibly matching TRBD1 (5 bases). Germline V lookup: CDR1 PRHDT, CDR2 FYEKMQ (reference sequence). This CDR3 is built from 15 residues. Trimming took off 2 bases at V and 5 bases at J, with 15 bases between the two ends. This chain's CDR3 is CASSLYQGLGTEAFF. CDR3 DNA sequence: TGTGCCAGCAGCTTATACCAGGGTTTAGGGACTGAAGCTTTCTTT.

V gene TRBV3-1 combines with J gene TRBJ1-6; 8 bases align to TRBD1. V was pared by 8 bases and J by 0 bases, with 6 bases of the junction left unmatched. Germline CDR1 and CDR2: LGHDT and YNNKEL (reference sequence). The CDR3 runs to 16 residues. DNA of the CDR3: TGTGCCAGCGGTTACAGGGGGAGCTCCTATAATTCACCCCTCCACTTT. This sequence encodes CASGYRGSSYNSPLHF.

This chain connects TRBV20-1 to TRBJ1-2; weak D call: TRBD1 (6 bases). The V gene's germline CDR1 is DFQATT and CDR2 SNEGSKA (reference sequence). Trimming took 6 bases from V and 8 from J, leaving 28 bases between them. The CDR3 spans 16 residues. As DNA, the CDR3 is TGCAGTGCCCAGGGGCGGTCAAACGGTCTCGGGAGCGGCTACACCTTC. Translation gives CSAQGRSNGLGSGYTF.

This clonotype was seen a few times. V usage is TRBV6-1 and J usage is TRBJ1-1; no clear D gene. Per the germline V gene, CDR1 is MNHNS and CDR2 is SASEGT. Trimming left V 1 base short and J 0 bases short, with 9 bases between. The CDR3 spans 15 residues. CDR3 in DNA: TGTGCCAGCAGTGAAGTTATCGTCATGAACACTGAAGCTTTCTTT. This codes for CASSEVIVMNTEAFF.

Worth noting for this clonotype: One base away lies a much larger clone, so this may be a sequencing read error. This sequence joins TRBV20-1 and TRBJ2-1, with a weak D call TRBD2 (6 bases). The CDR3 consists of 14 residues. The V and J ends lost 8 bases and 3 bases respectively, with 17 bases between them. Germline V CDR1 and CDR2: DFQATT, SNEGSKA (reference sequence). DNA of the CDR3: TGCAGTCTCATTACGGGAGTCGTCTACAATGAGCAGTTCTTC. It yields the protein CSLITGVVYNEQFF.

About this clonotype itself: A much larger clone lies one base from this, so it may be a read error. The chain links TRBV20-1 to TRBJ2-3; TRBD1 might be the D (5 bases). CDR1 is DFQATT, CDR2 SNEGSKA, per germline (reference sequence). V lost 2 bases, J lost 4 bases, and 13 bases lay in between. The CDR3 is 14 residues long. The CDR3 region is CSARSGSGADTQYF. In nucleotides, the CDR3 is TGCAGTGCTAGATCAGGGTCCGGCGCAGATACGCAGTATTTT.

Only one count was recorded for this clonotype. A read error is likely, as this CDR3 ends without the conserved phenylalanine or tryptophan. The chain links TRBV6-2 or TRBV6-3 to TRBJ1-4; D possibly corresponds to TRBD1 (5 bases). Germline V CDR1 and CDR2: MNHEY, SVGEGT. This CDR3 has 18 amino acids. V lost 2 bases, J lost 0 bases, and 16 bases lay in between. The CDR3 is CASSYRRDGQATNEKLFY. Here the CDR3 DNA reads TGTGCCAGCAGTTACAGGCGGGACGGGCAAGCAACTAATGAAAAACTGTTTTAT.

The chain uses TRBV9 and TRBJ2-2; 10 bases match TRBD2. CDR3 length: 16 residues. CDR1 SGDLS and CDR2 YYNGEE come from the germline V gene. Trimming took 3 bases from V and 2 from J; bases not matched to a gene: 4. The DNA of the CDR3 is TGTGCCAGCAGCGGGAGGACTAGCGGAAACACCGGGGAGCTGTTTTTT. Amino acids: CASSGRTSGNTGELFF.

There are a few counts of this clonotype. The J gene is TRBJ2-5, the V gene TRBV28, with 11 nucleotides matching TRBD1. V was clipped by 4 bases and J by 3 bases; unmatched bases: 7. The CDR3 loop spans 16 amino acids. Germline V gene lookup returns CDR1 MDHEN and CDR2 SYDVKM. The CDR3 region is CASSSLGQGAKETQYF. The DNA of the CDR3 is TGTGCCAGCAGTTCTCTAGGACAGGGGGCGAAAGAGACCCAGTACTTC.